The 3 T cell receptor beta chains below were found in one sample sequenced in a study of glioma-infiltrating T cells after dendritic cell vaccination. Described time point: after dendritic cell vaccination, including at tumor progression/relapse. Produced via immunoSEQ multiplex PCR; TCRdb's table is partial and in-frame only. The sample yields around 25,000 clones, 89% seen once. This specimen consisted of blood, obtained after dendritic cell vaccination. The receptors shown here come from a human donor with glioblastoma.

V usage is TRBV6-6 and J usage is TRBJ1-5; possibly TRBD1 for D (6 bases). CDR1 MNHNY and CDR2 SVGAGI come from the germline V gene (reference sequence). V dropped 7 bases and J dropped 0 bases, with 16 bases sitting between them. The CDR3 runs 16 residues. The CDR3 reads CASTPGDKGSNQPQHF. The CDR3 DNA is TGTGCCAGCACCCCCGGGGACAAAGGTAGCAATCAGCCCCAGCATTTT.

In its sample, this clone was seen once. The chain carries TRBV5-6 and TRBJ2-5; TRBD2 matches 12 bases. Trimming at V came to 4 bases and at J to 5 bases, leaving 9 bases not matched to a gene. Germline-derived CDR1 and CDR2 are SGHDT and YYEEEE. CDR3 size: 16 residues. DNA of the CDR3: TGTGCCAGCAGCCTGTATCTAGGGACTAGCGGGGAGACCCAGTACTTC. This gives the protein CASSLYLGTSGETQYF.

The chain has TRBV2 and TRBJ2-1; 7 nucleotides match TRBD1. The CDR3 covers 15 residues. With 7 bases clipped from V and 1 base from J, the junction kept 7 bases outside the gene matches. Germline V gene sequence: CDR1 SNHLY, CDR2 FYNNEI. CDR3 loop: CASTSLRGSYNEQFF. In DNA form, the CDR3 reads TGTGCCAGCACCTCCCTCAGGGGGTCCTACAATGAGCAGTTCTTC.